Listed below are T cell receptor beta chains from one sample, sequenced in a study of cytomegalovirus exposure and HLA in healthy donors. Profiling relied on immunoSEQ multiplex PCR, and the TCRdb table lists in-frame clones only, not all of them. Here the sample spans roughly 88,000 clones, approximately 76% being singletons. Input material: PBMCs. All receptors come from a man aged 25 to 40 in good health and CMV-seropositive. Both conserved end residues are part of each CDR3. A D gene is named only where the DNA matches it firmly. The listing skips clone size in some rows; elsewhere it reads once, few, many or a size class.

clone size	V gene	J gene	D gene	CDR3 DNA	CDR3 protein
few	TRBV5-6	TRBJ2-3	-	TGTGCCAGCAGCTTTTCCGGTAGCCTATTTAGCACAGATACGCAGTATTTT	CASSFSGSLFSTDTQYF
-	TRBV9	TRBJ2-2	TRBD2	TGTGCCAGCAGCGTTAGCGGGGGGGCGGAGACCGGGGAGCTGTTTTTT	CASSVSGGAETGELFF
few	TRBV25-1	TRBJ2-7	TRBD1	TGTGCCAGCAGTGACCCGGGACAGGGGGTCTACGAGCAGTACTTC	CASSDPGQGVYEQYF
few	TRBV30	TRBJ2-7	TRBD2	TGTGCCTGGAGTGTACAGCCCAGGGTGGGGACAGGACTAGCGGGGCTCTACGAGCAGTACTTC	CAWSVQPRVGTGLAGLYEQYF
-	TRBV5-1	TRBJ2-5	TRBD2	TGCGCCAGCAGCTCGACTAGCGGGGTCCAAGAGACCCAGTACTTC	CASSSTSGVQETQYF
-	TRBV5-1	TRBJ1-1	TRBD1	TGCGCCAGCCAATGGACAGGGGACACTGAAGCTTTCTTT	CASQWTGDTEAFF
-	TRBV2	TRBJ1-2	-	TGTGCCAGCAGTGGGCAGGGAACTAACTATGGCTACACCTTC	CASSGQGTNYGYTF
-	TRBV5-1	TRBJ2-1	TRBD2	TGCGCCAGCAGCCCGGCCGGGACTAGAGGATACAATGAGCAGTTCTTC	CASSPAGTRGYNEQFF
-	TRBV6-5	TRBJ2-7	TRBD2	TGTGCCAGCTGGAGACTAGCAGCAACCGAGCAGTACTTC	CASWRLAATEQYF
-	TRBV2	TRBJ2-5	TRBD1	TGTGCCAGCAGCTTCGACAGGGCCGGGGAGCAGTACTTC	CASSFDRAGEQYF
-	TRBV7-9	TRBJ1-4	-	TGTGCCAGCAGCCAGCGGGGGGAAAAACTGTTTTTT	CASSQRGEKLFF
-	TRBV14	TRBJ1-1	-	TGTGCCAGCAGCCAAAATATGAACACTGAAGCTTTCTTT	CASSQNMNTEAFF
once	TRBV6-5	TRBJ1-5	TRBD1	TGTGCCAGCAGTCCCGTCAGGGGGCTGAATCAGCCCCAGCATTTT	CASSPVRGLNQPQHF
few	TRBV30	TRBJ2-5	TRBD1	TGTGCCTGGTCGACCGGGACAGCGTACCAAGAGACCCAGTACTTC	CAWSTGTAYQETQYF
-	TRBV7-9	TRBJ1-6	-	TGTGCCAGCAGCCGCGGGACTTCACCCCTCCACTTT	CASSRGTSPLHF
-	TRBV10-3	TRBJ1-1	-	TGTGCCATCAGCCAAAACACTGAAGCTTTCTTT	CAISQNTEAFF
-	TRBV19	TRBJ1-4	-	TGTGCCAGCCGGGAAAGGGCTGAAAAACTGTTTTTT	CASRERAEKLFF
once	TRBV4-2	TRBJ2-7	-	TGTGCCAGCAGCCAAGAGGCTAGGGGCTACGAGCAGTACTTC	CASSQEARGYEQYF
-	TRBV7-2	TRBJ1-4	TRBD1	TGTGCCAGCAGCTTAAGGGTCCGGGGGACAGCAAGCGGTGAAAAACTGTTTTTT	CASSLRVRGTASGEKLFF
-	TRBV6-5	TRBJ2-7	TRBD1	TGTGCCAGCAGTTACTCAGGGACAGGGGGCTACGAGCAGTACTTC	CASSYSGTGGYEQYF
-	TRBV19	TRBJ1-5	-	TGTGCCAGTAGTGTCCAGGGTTCTCAGCCCCAGCATTTT	CASSVQGSQPQHF
-	TRBV4-1	TRBJ2-7	TRBD2	TGCGCCAGCAGCCAAGGACTAGCGGCCTCCTACGAGCAGTACTTC	CASSQGLAASYEQYF
-	TRBV7-8	TRBJ2-5	-	TGTGCCAGCAGCTTAGCGCCCTATGAAGAGACCCAGTACTTC	CASSLAPYEETQYF
-	TRBV28	TRBJ1-1	-	TGTGCCAGCAGTTTCCGGGGGGAAGAAGCTTTCTTT	CASSFRGEEAFF
-	TRBV1	TRBJ1-5	-	TGCACCAGCAGCCAAAGCCCTCAGCCCCAGCATTTT	CTSSQSPQPQHF
few	TRBV7-6	TRBJ2-7	-	TGTGCCAGCAGCTTAGGTGTCGGGAGAGGTGGGTCCTACGAGCAGTACTTC	CASSLGVGRGGSYEQYF
-	TRBV7-2	TRBJ1-2	-	TGTGCCAGCAGCATACAGGGAGTAGGTGGCTACACCTTC	CASSIQGVGGYTF
few	TRBV6-1	TRBJ2-3	-	TGTGCCAGCAGTTCTCTAGGGGATTACACAGATACGCAGTATTTT	CASSSLGDYTDTQYF
-	TRBV7-2	TRBJ1-2	-	TGTGCCAGCAGCCCCGATCGCAGGGAATCAGGTGGCTACACCTTC	CASSPDRRESGGYTF
-	TRBV6-1	TRBJ2-5	-	TGTGCCAGCAGATTCAGGGGCCGAGGGGAGACCCAGTACTTC	CASRFRGRGETQYF
-	TRBV7-9	TRBJ1-1	-	TGTGCCAGCAGCTTCCAACAGTTTGATACTGAAGCTTTCTTT	CASSFQQFDTEAFF
-	TRBV19	TRBJ2-1	TRBD2	TGTGCCAGTAGTATAGGACTAGCGGGCTACAATGAGCAGTTCTTC	CASSIGLAGYNEQFF
-	TRBV9	TRBJ1-3	-	TGTGCCAGCAGCGTAGGCGGGGTCGACGGAAACACCATATATTTT	CASSVGGVDGNTIYF
-	TRBV2	TRBJ2-3	TRBD2	TGTGCCAGCCGGACTAGCCCCATGACAGATACGCAGTATTTT	CASRTSPMTDTQYF
few	TRBV19	TRBJ2-2	-	TGTGCCAGTAACTCAGGGGCCGGGGAGCTGTTTTTT	CASNSGAGELFF
-	TRBV4-1	TRBJ2-1	TRBD2	TGCGCCAGCAGCCAATCAAGCGGGGGTCACAATGAGCAGTTCTTC	CASSQSSGGHNEQFF
once	TRBV29-1	TRBJ2-5	-	TGCAGCGACTTACAGAGTTCCCAAGAGACCCAGTACTTC	CSDLQSSQETQYF
few	TRBV28	TRBJ1-4	TRBD1	TGTGCCAGCAGTTCCCCCGGGGGCGGGACAGGGCAAAAACTGTTTTTT	CASSSPGGGTGQKLFF
-	TRBV6-5	TRBJ2-1	TRBD1	TGTGCCAGCAGCGACAGGGGGCGAGCGAACAATGAGCAGTTCTTC	CASSDRGRANNEQFF
-	TRBV14	TRBJ1-1	-	TGTGCCAGCAGCCGGACACCGAACACTGAAGCTTTCTTT	CASSRTPNTEAFF
-	TRBV7-2	TRBJ2-3	-	TGTGCCAGCAGCTCCAGCAGGACTGGGGCAGATACGCAGTATTTT	CASSSSRTGADTQYF